This T cell receptor beta chain was sequenced during a study of T cell responses to AZD1222 COVID-19 vaccine. The data were produced by immunoSEQ multiplex PCR, yet TCRdb's version contains in-frame clones alone and is incomplete. Among roughly 150,000 clones, just over 90% were seen once, and the ten largest hold 1.9%. The CDR3 runs 13 residues. The germline CDR1 and CDR2 sequences are SNHLY and FYNNEI. A single count supports this clone. Its antigen is as yet unknown. General study results and limits: Along spike, vaccine-associated CD4 TCRs were found throughout, with dominance at 160-218 and 743-854.

The sequenced sample was peripheral blood, obtained 28 days after the second AZD1222 dose. The J gene is TRBJ1-6, the V gene TRBV2; D perhaps matches TRBD1 (6 bases). The sequence was obtained from an adult who received the AZD1222 COVID-19 vaccine. CDR3 protein: CSQGSSYNSPLHF. The CDR3 nucleotides are TGTTCTCAGGGGAGCTCCTATAATTCACCCCTCCACTTT.